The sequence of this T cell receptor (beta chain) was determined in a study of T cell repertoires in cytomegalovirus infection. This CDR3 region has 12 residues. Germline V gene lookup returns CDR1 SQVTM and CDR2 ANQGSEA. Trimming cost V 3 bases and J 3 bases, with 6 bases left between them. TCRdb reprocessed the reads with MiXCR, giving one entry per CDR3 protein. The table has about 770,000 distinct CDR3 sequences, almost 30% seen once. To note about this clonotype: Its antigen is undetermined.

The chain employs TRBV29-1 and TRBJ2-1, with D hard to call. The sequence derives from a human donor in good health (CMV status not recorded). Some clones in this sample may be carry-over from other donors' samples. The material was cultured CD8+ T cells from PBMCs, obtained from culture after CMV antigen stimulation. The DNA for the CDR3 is TGCAGCGTTGATCCTGGCTACAATGAGCAGTTCTTC. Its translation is CSVDPGYNEQFF.